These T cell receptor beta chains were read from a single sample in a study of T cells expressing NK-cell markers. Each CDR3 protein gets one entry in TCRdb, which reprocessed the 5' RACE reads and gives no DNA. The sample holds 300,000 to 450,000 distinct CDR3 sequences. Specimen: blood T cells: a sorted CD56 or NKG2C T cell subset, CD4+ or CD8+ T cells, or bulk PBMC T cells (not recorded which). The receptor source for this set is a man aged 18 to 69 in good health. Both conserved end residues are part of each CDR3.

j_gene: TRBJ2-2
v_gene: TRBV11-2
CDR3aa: CASSLVVGITGELFF

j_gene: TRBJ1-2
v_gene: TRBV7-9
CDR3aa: CASSSLNLGYTF

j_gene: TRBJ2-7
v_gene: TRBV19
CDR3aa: CASSSGVAGGYEQYF

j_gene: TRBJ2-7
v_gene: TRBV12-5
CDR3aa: CASGPQEAVEQYF

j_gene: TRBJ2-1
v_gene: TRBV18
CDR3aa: CASSPYYTAENEQFF

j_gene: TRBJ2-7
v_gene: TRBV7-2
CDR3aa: CASSDPGLPRYEQYF

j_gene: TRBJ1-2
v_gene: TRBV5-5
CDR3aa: CASSLASEGYGYTF

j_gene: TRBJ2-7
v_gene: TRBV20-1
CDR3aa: CSTRPQGYEQYF

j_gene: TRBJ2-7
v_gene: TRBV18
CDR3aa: CASSLRQGGNEQYF

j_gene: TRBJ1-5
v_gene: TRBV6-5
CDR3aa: CASSYSSFGDSPQHF

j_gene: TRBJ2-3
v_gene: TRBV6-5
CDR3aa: CASSSSVFGYTQYF

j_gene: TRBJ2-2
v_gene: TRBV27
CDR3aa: CASSLSGKVTGELFF

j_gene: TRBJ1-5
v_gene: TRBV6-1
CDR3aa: CASRRLGPGNQPQHF

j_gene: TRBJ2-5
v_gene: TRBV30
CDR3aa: CAWAVVQETQYF

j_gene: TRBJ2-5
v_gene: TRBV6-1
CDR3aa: CASTAVRGRETQYF

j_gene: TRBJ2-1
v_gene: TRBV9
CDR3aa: CASSVAGVAYNEQFF

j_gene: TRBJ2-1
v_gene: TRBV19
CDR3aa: CASSIRRQGLYNEQFF

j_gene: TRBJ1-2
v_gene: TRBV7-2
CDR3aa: CASSIYDSLYGYTF

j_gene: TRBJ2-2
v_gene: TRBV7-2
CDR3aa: CASSSRRVNIGELFF

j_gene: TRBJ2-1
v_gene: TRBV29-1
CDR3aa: CSPKVGVYNEQFF

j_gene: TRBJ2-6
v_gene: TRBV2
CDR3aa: CASSSWSSGANVLTF

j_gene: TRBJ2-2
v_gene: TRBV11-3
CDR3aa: CASSLDGTAANTGELFF

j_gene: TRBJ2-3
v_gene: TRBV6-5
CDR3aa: CASSYLWRGGTDTQYF

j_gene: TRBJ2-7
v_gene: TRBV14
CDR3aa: CASSQLDRREGSNEQYF

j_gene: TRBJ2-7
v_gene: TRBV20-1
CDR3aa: CSARDQQRKLAGNAYEQYF

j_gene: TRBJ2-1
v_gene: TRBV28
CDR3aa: CASSAPPQPGREYNEQFF

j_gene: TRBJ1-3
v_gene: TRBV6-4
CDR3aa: CASRTGICGNTIYF

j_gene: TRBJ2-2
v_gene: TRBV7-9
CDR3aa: CASSSTGANTGELFF

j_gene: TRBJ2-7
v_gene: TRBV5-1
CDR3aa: CASKRTGGAYEQYF

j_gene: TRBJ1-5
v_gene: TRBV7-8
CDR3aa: CASSLGYRGQKNQPQHF

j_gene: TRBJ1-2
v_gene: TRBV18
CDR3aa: CASSPNRGHGYTF

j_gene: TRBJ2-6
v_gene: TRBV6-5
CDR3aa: CASSYSLHAGANVLTF

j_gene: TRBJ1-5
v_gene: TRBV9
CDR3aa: CASSVGRGVNQPQHF

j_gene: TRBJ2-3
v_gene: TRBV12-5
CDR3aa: CASGTGTSSSDTQYF

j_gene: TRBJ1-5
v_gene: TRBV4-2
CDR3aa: CASSQIGQGHQPQHF

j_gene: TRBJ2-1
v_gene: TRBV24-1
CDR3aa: CATSGARGREQFF

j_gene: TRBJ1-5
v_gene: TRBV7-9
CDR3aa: CASAAAEGPQHF

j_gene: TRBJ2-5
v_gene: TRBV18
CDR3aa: CASSSQKLAPSLETQYF

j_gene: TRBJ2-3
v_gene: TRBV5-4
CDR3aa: CASSLPGTHSDTQYF